These 32 T cell receptor beta chains were all obtained from the same sample, sequenced in a study of T-cell reconstitution after alpha-beta-depleted transplantation in children. Preparation of the TCRbeta library used unique molecular identifiers. In TCRdb, the PCR reads were re-called with MiXCR into one record per CDR3 protein. The sample contains about 580,000 distinct CDR3 sequences, 27% of which appear only once. This sample comprised PBMCs, obtained before TCRalphabeta/CD19-depleted stem cell transplant. The receptors here all came from a boy in the first two years of life with Wiskott-Aldrich syndrome, due to receive a stem cell transplant.

The genes are TRBV11-2 and TRBJ2-3; 8 bases match TRBD2. Trimming removed 4 bases from V and 4 bases from J; junction bases left unmatched: 7. Germline loops: CDR1 SGHAT, CDR2 FQNNGV. The CDR3 is made up of 15 amino acids. The CDR3, as DNA: TGTGCCAGCAGCTCTATAGTCGGGAGGGCAGATACGCAGTATTTT. Translating gives CASSSIVGRADTQYF.

The chain recombines TRBV10-3 with TRBJ2-1; D may be TRBD2 (6 bases). The CDR3 has 15 amino acids. The V end was cut by 6 bases, the J end by 7 bases, with 19 bases between. Germline V gene sequence: CDR1 ENHRY, CDR2 SYGVKD. The CDR3 coding sequence is TGTGCCATCAGCGCAGACTGGGGCGGGGAGAATGAGCAGTTCTTC. Translated: CAISADWGGENEQFF.

The chain combines TRBV20-1 with TRBJ1-2; 7 positions match TRBD1. This CDR3 is 12 amino acids long. Trimming took 2 bases from V and 9 from J; bases not matched to a gene: 6. CDR1 and CDR2 from the germline V gene are DFQATT and SNEGSKA (reference sequence). The CDR3 DNA reads TGCAGTGCTAGACCGGGACAGCGTCGCTACACCTTC. Protein sequence: CSARPGQRRYTF.

The chain combines TRBV10-3 with TRBJ1-3; a weak D match, TRBD1 (6 bases). Trimming removed 2 bases from V and 8 bases from J, with 16 bases in between. The CDR3 contains 15 residues. Germline assignment: CDR1 ENHRY and CDR2 SYGVKD. The CDR3 DNA reads as TGTGCCATCAGTGAGAAGGGGGGATCAGGCGACACCATATATTTT. This translates into CAISEKGGSGDTIYF.

The chain employs TRBV12-3 or TRBV12-4 and TRBJ1-5; perhaps TRBD1 as D (6 bases). The CDR3 sequence is 13 residues long. The germline V and J ends were trimmed by 5 bases and 10 bases, with 15 bases remaining between them. The chain's CDR3 is CASSPDSKHPQHF. DNA for the CDR3: TGTGCCAGCAGTCCGGACAGCAAACATCCCCAGCATTTT.

This clonotype has a handful of counts. The rearrangement links TRBV5-1 to TRBJ1-1, with D possibly being TRBD1 (5 bases). The V end lost 1 base, the J end lost 0 bases, and 13 bases lay between the germline ends. The V gene's germline CDR1 is SGHRS and CDR2 YFSETQ. The CDR3 runs to 16 residues. CDR3 sequence (DNA): TGCGCCAGCAGCTTGTTTAGGGGATTCGTGAACACTGAAGCTTTCTTT. As protein: CASSLFRGFVNTEAFF.

The genes are TRBV20-1 and TRBJ2-7; tentatively, D is TRBD1 or TRBD2 (5 bases each). This CDR3 is 13 amino acids long. The V end was cut by 5 bases, the J end by 5 bases, with 16 bases between. Germline CDR1 reads DFQATT; CDR2 reads SNEGSKA (reference sequence). The CDR3 DNA sequence: TGCAGTGCTGGCCGGGACGGATCCCACGAGCAGTACTTC. It translates to CSAGRDGSHEQYF.

The chain joins TRBV28 to TRBJ1-5; D possibly corresponds to TRBD1 (6 bases). The CDR3 is 14 amino acids. Per germline, CDR1 MDHEN and CDR2 SYDVKM. Deletions cut 5 bases from V and 6 bases from J, with 14 bases between. The CDR3 sequence: CASSLRGGRQPQHF. CDR3 sequence (DNA): TGTGCCAGCAGTCTCCGAGGGGGGCGTCAGCCCCAGCATTTT.

This clonotype was observed at least ten times. The rearrangement joins TRBV29-1 to TRBJ2-7; either TRBD1 or TRBD2 may supply D (5 bases each). V dropped 4 bases and J dropped 2 bases, with 6 bases sitting between them. The CDR3 consists of 11 residues. Germline loops: CDR1 SQVTM, CDR2 ANQGSEA. CDR3 protein: CSVGGAYEQYF. CDR3 DNA sequence: TGCAGCGTTGGAGGGGCCTACGAGCAGTACTTC.

The rearrangement joins TRBV5-5 to TRBJ2-7, with 7 positions matching TRBD1. Germline V CDR1 and CDR2: SGHKS, YYEKEE (reference sequence). V shed 4 bases and J 0 bases; nucleotides not matched to a gene: 7. There are 15 residues in the CDR3. The chain's CDR3 is CASSGRTGSSYEQYF. The CDR3 coding sequence is TGTGCCAGCAGCGGCAGGACAGGAAGCTCCTACGAGCAGTACTTC.

This clonotype was observed a handful of times. The chain combines TRBV9 with TRBJ2-1; TRBD2 matches 10 bases. Looked up from germline, CDR1 is SGDLS and CDR2 is YYNGEE. V lost 3 bases to trimming and J lost 3 bases; unmatched junction nucleotides: 6. This CDR3 is built from 16 residues. The CDR3 coding sequence is TGTGCCAGCAGCGGAATTACTAGCGGGATCTACAATGAGCAGTTCTTC. It is translated as CASSGITSGIYNEQFF.

The V call is TRBV11-2, the J call TRBJ2-7, with no clear D. Trimming shortened V by 5 bases and J by 7 bases, and 15 bases separated the two germline ends. The CDR3 extends over 13 amino acids. Germline CDR1 reads SGHAT; CDR2 reads FQNNGV. CDR3 amino acids: CASSRSTPREQYF. The CDR3 DNA follows: TGTGCCAGCAGCCGTTCGACCCCTAGGGAGCAGTACTTC.

The chain carries TRBV5-1 and TRBJ2-1; D gene ambiguous. With 2 bases removed from V and 6 bases from J, the gap between germline ends came to 9 bases. Germline V gene sequence: CDR1 SGHRS, CDR2 YFSETQ. The CDR3 length is 13 residues. The CDR3 reads CASSFASFNEQFF. The CDR3, as DNA: TGCGCCAGCAGCTTCGCAAGCTTCAATGAGCAGTTCTTC.

The DNA for the CDR3 is TGCGCCAGCAGGTCCGGGACAGGGGACACCGGGGAGCTGTTTTTT. This encodes CASRSGTGDTGELFF. The chain recombines TRBV5-1 with TRBJ2-2, with 10 positions matching TRBD1. CDR1 is SGHRS and CDR2 is YFSETQ in the germline V gene. The CDR3 has 15 residues. V shed 5 bases and J 3 bases; nucleotides not matched to a gene: 4.

The chain combines TRBV25-1 with TRBJ2-5; D might be TRBD2 (6 bases). Trimming took off 10 bases at V and 4 bases at J, with 10 bases between the two ends. Germline assignment: CDR1 MGHDK and CDR2 SYGVNS. This CDR3 spans 11 amino acids. The CDR3 spells CATGGRETQYF. The CDR3 DNA follows: TGTGCCACCGGGGGTCGAGAGACCCAGTACTTC.

The gene calls are TRBV12-3 or TRBV12-4 and TRBJ1-1, with 11 bases matching TRBD1. Losses at the gene ends were 6 bases for V and 4 bases for J; bases not matched to a gene: 7. This CDR3 has 15 amino acids. CDR3 sequence: CASSRGTGGGTEAFF. CDR3 sequence (DNA): TGTGCCAGCAGCCGTGGGACAGGGGGAGGCACTGAAGCTTTCTTT.

This clonotype was counted only a few times. CDR3 coding DNA: TGCAGTGCTAGAGATCTAGGGCAATCCAACTATGGCTACACCTTC. Protein: CSARDLGQSNYGYTF. The chain employs TRBV20-1 and TRBJ1-2; D is undetermined. Between the trimmed V and J ends, which lost 0 bases and 2 bases, there was a span of 13 bases. The CDR3 spans 15 residues. The V gene's germline CDR1 is DFQATT and CDR2 SNEGSKA (reference sequence).

The rearrangement joins TRBV7-3 to TRBJ2-1; D is unclear. The V gene lost 2 bases and the J gene lost 6 bases, with 14 bases spanning the gap. CDR3 length: 15 amino acids. The V gene's germline CDR1 is SGHTA and CDR2 FQGTGA. This CDR3 is CASSLRSTGFNEQFF. CDR3 sequence (DNA): TGTGCCAGCAGCTTACGTTCGACTGGCTTCAATGAGCAGTTCTTC.

The chain couples TRBV10-3 to TRBJ1-5; D is undetermined. There are 10 residues in the CDR3. Trimming left V 8 bases short and J 5 bases short, with 4 bases between. Per germline, CDR1 ENHRY and CDR2 SYGVKD. The CDR3 loop is CAIGYQPQHF. The CDR3 region has the DNA TGTGCCATCGGCTATCAGCCCCAGCATTTT.

V gene TRBV12-3 or TRBV12-4 combines with J gene TRBJ2-2; TRBD1 is a possible D gene (6 bases). There are 17 residues in the CDR3. V lost 1 base to trimming and J lost 5 bases, with 17 bases between them. CDR3 sequence reads: CASSLVTGTILTGELFF. The CDR3 region has the DNA TGTGCCAGCAGTTTAGTGACCGGGACAATACTTACCGGGGAGCTGTTTTTT.

This clonotype was found a few times. V gene TRBV20-1 combines with J gene TRBJ2-7, with 11 bases fitting TRBD2. Trimming cost V 6 bases and J 10 bases; bases outside gene matches: 11. There are 13 residues in the CDR3. Germline V CDR1 and CDR2: DFQATT, SNEGSKA (reference sequence). CDR3 bases: TGCAGTGCAGCCGGGACTAGCGGTTATGGACAGTACTTC. This translates into CSAAGTSGYGQYF.

The rearrangement uses TRBV7-9 and TRBJ1-1, with D perhaps matching TRBD1 (5 bases). Germline V gene data show CDR1 as SEHNR and CDR2 as FQNEAQ (reference sequence). Deletions cut 1 base from V and 0 bases from J, with 12 bases between. The CDR3 has 16 residues. The CDR3 region is CASSLVRVGMNTEAFF. As DNA, the CDR3 is TGTGCCAGCAGCTTAGTCAGGGTGGGCATGAACACTGAAGCTTTCTTT.

This chain connects TRBV5-1 to TRBJ2-3; TRBD1 matches at 9 bases. CDR1 is SGHRS and CDR2 is YFSETQ in the germline V gene. The V gene end was trimmed by 1 base and the J gene end by 5 bases; junction bases not matched to a gene: 8. The CDR3 covers 16 residues. The CDR3 protein is CASSLYRTGEGDTQYF. Written as DNA, the CDR3 is TGCGCCAGCAGCTTGTATCGGACAGGGGAGGGAGATACGCAGTATTTT.

V is TRBV28 and J is TRBJ2-1; either TRBD1 or TRBD2 may supply D (5 bases each). This CDR3 is built from 15 residues. V lost 8 bases and J 10 bases, leaving 24 bases between the germline ends. Germline lookup yields CDR1 MDHEN and CDR2 SYDVKM. CDR3 region: CASDPAGTTAIEQFF. In nucleotides, the CDR3 is TGTGCCAGCGACCCGGCCGGGACCACGGCAATAGAGCAGTTCTTC.

The table lists this clonotype with a few counts. The genes are TRBV27 and TRBJ2-6; D is unclear. The CDR3 has 15 residues. V gave up 5 bases and J gave up 0 bases, with 8 bases separating them. Germline CDR1 is MNHEY and CDR2 is SMNVEV (reference sequence). The CDR3, as DNA: TGTGCCAGCAGTACCGTCCTCTCTGGGGCCAACGTCCTGACTTTC. Translating it yields CASSTVLSGANVLTF. Full variable domain (missing parts from reference TRBV27 and TRBJ2-6): EAQVTQNPRYLITVTGKKLTVTCSQNMNHEYMSWYRQDPGLGLRQIYYSMNVEVTDKGDVPEGYKVSRKEKRNFPLILESPSPNQTSLYFCASSTVLSGANVLTFGAGSRLTVL.

This clonotype has just a few counts. The rearrangement links TRBV5-1 to TRBJ2-3; 7 bases are shared with TRBD1. This CDR3 spans 15 amino acids. The V gene's germline CDR1 is SGHRS and CDR2 YFSETQ. The trim removed 3 bases at V and 5 bases at J, leaving 9 bases unmatched. The CDR3 region is CASSSITGVQDTQYF. The CDR3 bases are TGCGCCAGCAGCTCCATTACAGGGGTTCAAGATACGCAGTATTTT.

This clonotype was detected a few times. The chain has TRBV9 and TRBJ2-2, with 8 bases fitting TRBD1. Per the germline V gene, CDR1 is SGDLS and CDR2 is YYNGEE. The junction had 5 bases not matched to a gene; V was cut back by 4 bases and J by 3 bases. CDR3 length equals 15 residues. CDR3 protein: CASSRQGSHTGELFF. The CDR3 DNA is TGTGCCAGCAGCCGACAGGGGTCCCACACCGGGGAGCTGTTTTTT. Variable domain in full (rest from reference TRBV9 and TRBJ2-2): DSGVTQTPKHLITATGQRVTLRCSPRSGDLSVYWYQQSLDQGLQFLIQYYNGEERAKGNILERFSAQQFPDLHSELNLSSLELGDSALYFCASSRQGSHTGELFFGEGSRLTVL.

This clonotype was counted between two and nine times. The rearrangement joins TRBV6-5 to TRBJ2-3; 8 bases agree with TRBD1. V gave up 0 bases and J gave up 3 bases; unmatched junction bases: 5. The CDR3 is 16 amino acids. Germline lookup yields CDR1 MNHEY and CDR2 SVGAGI. Written as DNA, the CDR3 is TGTGCCAGCAGTTACTCCGCAGGACAGGGAACAGATACGCAGTATTTT. This codes for CASSYSAGQGTDTQYF.

This clonotype came up a few times. The gene calls are TRBV20-1 and TRBJ2-7, with 10 positions matching TRBD2. The CDR3 has 16 residues. J was trimmed by 5 bases and V by 3 bases; bases with no gene match: 13. The germline gives CDR1 DFQATT, CDR2 SNEGSKA (reference sequence). In DNA form, the CDR3 reads TGCAGTGCTAGCCTATTTTCTAGCGGGAGAGGCGACGAGCAGTACTTC. Translation: CSASLFSSGRGDEQYF.

The V call is TRBV25-1, the J call TRBJ2-5, with 8 nucleotides matching TRBD1. This CDR3 comprises 14 residues. In germline, CDR1 is MGHDK, CDR2 SYGVNS. Trimming cost V 6 bases and J 6 bases; bases outside gene matches: 9. The CDR3 is CASRGGQGAKTQYF. The CDR3 nucleotides are TGTGCCAGCAGGGGAGGACAGGGAGCGAAGACCCAGTACTTC. Full variable domain (rest looked up from reference TRBV25-1 and TRBJ2-5): EADIYQTPRYLVIGTGKKITLECSQTMGHDKMYWYQQDPGMELHLIHYSYGVNSTEKGDLSSESTVSRIRTEHFPLTLESARPSHTSQYLCASRGGQGAKTQYFGPGTRLLVL.

This clonotype was detected only a few times. This chain links TRBV12-3 or TRBV12-4 with TRBJ1-6, with 8 bases that match TRBD1. There are 12 residues in the CDR3. Unmatched junction bases numbered 2, after V lost 6 bases and J lost 10 bases. The DNA for the CDR3 is TGTGCCAGCAGGACAGGGGAGTCACCCCTCCACTTT. As protein: CASRTGESPLHF.

This chain links TRBV5-1 with TRBJ2-6; 7 positions match TRBD1. CDR3 length: 14 residues. The V and J ends lost 0 bases and 7 bases, in that order; junction bases with no gene match: 1. Germline V CDR1 and CDR2: SGHRS, YFSETQ. CDR3 in DNA: TGCGCCAGCAGCTTGGGAGGGGGCGCCAACGTCCTGACTTTC. It specifies CASSLGGGANVLTF.